This T cell receptor beta chain originates from a study of blood T cells in healthy people across ages. Overall study results and limits: Diversity estimates drawn from one million T cells were deemed underestimates. Unsorted PBMC input precluded a conclusive naive versus antigen-experienced comparison.

With respect to this clonotype: Its specificity is unknown.

A second PCR, run for about 6 to 11 cycles, used a sample-barcoded 5' primer plus a J-beta primer mix. Each CDR3 protein gets one entry after TCRdb re-called the 5' RACE reads with MiXCR. The repertoire holds around 1.1 million distinct CDR3 sequences, with about two fifths as singletons. This CDR3 is 17 amino acids long. V gave up 0 bases and J gave up 8 bases, with 20 bases separating them. From germline, CDR1 is LGHNA and CDR2 YNFKEQ. The rearrangement uses TRBV4-2 and TRBJ2-1; D call uncertain. The receptor was isolated from a man younger than 30 in good health. Sequences were obtained from blood. CDR3 sequence: CASSQELASLGPYEQFF. The CDR3 nucleotides are TGTGCCAGCAGCCAAGAACTTGCTAGTCTAGGCCCCTATGAGCAGTTCTTC.